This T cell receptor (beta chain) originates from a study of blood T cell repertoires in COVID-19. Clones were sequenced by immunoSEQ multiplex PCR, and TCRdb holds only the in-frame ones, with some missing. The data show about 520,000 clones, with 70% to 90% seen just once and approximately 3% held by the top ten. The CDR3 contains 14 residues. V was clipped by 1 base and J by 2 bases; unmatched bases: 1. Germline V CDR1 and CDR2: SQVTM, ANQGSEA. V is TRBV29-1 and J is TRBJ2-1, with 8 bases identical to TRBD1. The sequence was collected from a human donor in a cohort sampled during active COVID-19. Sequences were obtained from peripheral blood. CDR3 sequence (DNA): TGCAGCGTTGAAGCCAGGGGGCCCTACAATGAGCAGTTCTTC. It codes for CSVEARGPYNEQFF.